Each of the 32 T cell receptor beta chains below was sequenced from the same sample in a study of T cells in Graves' hyperthyroidism and ophthalmopathy. RNA transcripts were the template for amplifying TCR beta CDR3 regions. During a first-round RT-PCR of the TCR CDR3, the HTBI primer set was used. One entry per CDR3 protein, called by TCRdb with MiXCR from the multiplex PCR reads. Of about 560,000 distinct CDR3 sequences in the sample, approximately 16% were seen once. Material for sequencing was blood. Every receptor here comes from a woman younger than 35 with Graves' hyperthyroidism.

In the case of this clonotype: Compared with germline, one end of the junction differs, possibly owing to a read error. The chain recombines TRBV5-1 with TRBJ2-7; the D gene is possibly TRBD1 (6 bases). CDR1 and CDR2 from the germline V gene are SGHRS and YFSETQ. The CDR3 contains 12 residues. The CDR3 sequence: CASSKQGYEQYF. CDR3 bases: TGTGCCAGCAGCAAACAGGGATACGAGCAGTACTTC. The entire variable domain, with the rest obtained from reference TRBV5-1 and TRBJ2-7, is as follows: KAGVTQTPRYLIKTRGQQVTLSCSPISGHRSVSWYQQTPGQGLQFLFEYFSETQRNKGNFPGRFSGRQFSNSRSEMNVSTLELGDSALYLCASSKQGYEQYFGPGTRLTVT.

This clonotype was observed a few times. This probably arose from a read error, given a far larger clone one base away. The chain carries TRBV7-9 and TRBJ2-5; tentative D call: TRBD1 (5 bases). CDR1 and CDR2 (germline): SEHNR, FQNEAQ (reference sequence). The CDR3 has 12 amino acids. The CDR3 reads CTSSLGVETQYF. CDR3 coding DNA: TGTACCAGCAGCTTAGGGGTAGAGACCCAGTACTTC.

There are a few counts of this clonotype. V and J are TRBV6-1 and TRBJ2-7, with TRBD2 as a possible D gene (6 bases). Per germline, CDR1 MNHNS and CDR2 SASEGT. This CDR3 is 14 amino acids long. Trimming took off 5 bases at V and 0 bases at J, with 11 bases between the two ends. DNA for the CDR3: TGTGCCAGCAGTAATGGGGGGACCTCCTACGAGCAGTACTTC. It is translated as CASSNGGTSYEQYF.

The chain carries TRBV6-9 and TRBJ2-6, with D possibly TRBD1 on 6 matching bases. Germline V lookup: CDR1 MNHGY, CDR2 SVAAGI. The CDR3 sequence is 16 residues long. The ends were cut back, 3 bases at V and 0 bases at J, with 9 bases in the middle. The CDR3 nucleotides are TGTGCCAGCAGTTACGAAGGGGGCTCTGGGGCCAACGTCCTGACTTTC. Protein product: CASSYEGGSGANVLTF.

The chain's CDR3 is CASSLETGSSGNSPLHF. The DNA for the CDR3 is TGTGCCAGCAGTTTAGAGACAGGCTCCTCGGGAAATTCACCCCTCCACTTT. The V and J genes are TRBV12-3 or TRBV12-4 and TRBJ1-6; TRBD1 might be the D (6 bases). V was pared by 1 base and J by 7 bases, with 17 bases between. This CDR3 is 17 amino acids long.

This clonotype has a handful of counts. Here the CDR3 DNA reads TGTGCCAGCAGCTTAGCAGCGGGAGAACTCAATGAGCAGTTCTTC. Its protein is CASSLAAGELNEQFF. The genes are TRBV7-9 and TRBJ2-1, with 8 bases that match TRBD2. This CDR3 has 15 amino acids. The ends lost 0 bases at V and 6 bases at J; junction bases unmatched: 4. The germline V gene encodes CDR1 SEHNR and CDR2 FQNEAQ (reference sequence).

The sample holds many counts of this clonotype. This rearrangement joins TRBV7-9 to TRBJ1-1, with D hard to call. The CDR3 is 16 amino acids. Trimming pared 3 bases from V and 5 bases from J, leaving 19 bases between. CDR1 is SEHNR, CDR2 FQNEAQ, per germline (reference sequence). The CDR3 spells CASSFYRPLGATEAFF. CDR3 DNA sequence: TGTGCCAGCAGCTTTTATAGGCCCCTGGGAGCGACTGAAGCTTTCTTT.

This clonotype was seen ten or more times. The rearrangement joins TRBV28 to TRBJ2-1; D is possibly TRBD2 (5 bases). The length of the CDR3 is 15 residues. Germline V lookup: CDR1 MDHEN, CDR2 SYDVKM. Trimming took off 7 bases at V and 0 bases at J, with 13 bases between the two ends. The CDR3 nucleotides read TGTGCCAGCAACCTGGTAGGGAGCTCCTACAATGAGCAGTTCTTC. Amino acid sequence: CASNLVGSSYNEQFF. The full variable domain, in which reference TRBV28 and TRBJ2-1 provide the parts outside the CDR3, is DVKVTQSSRYLVKRTGEKVFLECVQDMDHENMFWYRQDPGLGLRLIYFSYDVKMKEKGDIPEGYSVSREKKERFSLILESASTNQTSMYLCASNLVGSSYNEQFFGPGTRLTVL.

This clonotype has only a few counts. The V gene is TRBV30, the J gene TRBJ1-1; possibly TRBD1 for D (6 bases). V gave up 4 bases and J gave up 4 bases, with 16 bases separating them. This CDR3 region has 14 residues. Germline values: CDR1 GTSNPN, CDR2 SVGIG (reference sequence). This chain's CDR3 is CAWKWGGASTEAFF. DNA for the CDR3: TGTGCCTGGAAGTGGGGGGGCGCAAGCACTGAAGCTTTCTTT.

This clonotype showed up many times. DNA of the CDR3: TGCAGTGCTAAAAGGGCGGGTTTCCTTAAAGAGACCCAGTACTTC. Amino acid sequence: CSAKRAGFLKETQYF. The rearrangement uses TRBV20-1 and TRBJ2-5; D perhaps matches TRBD2 (5 bases). Germline V gene lookup returns CDR1 DFQATT and CDR2 SNEGSKA (reference sequence). The CDR3 totals 15 residues. V lost 4 bases and J lost 3, with 18 bases in between.

This clonotype was picked up a small number of times. CDR3 DNA: TGTGCCAGCAGTTTGTCGAGCGACAGGAATCAGCCCCAGCATTTT. It translates to CASSLSSDRNQPQHF. The chain carries TRBV27 and TRBJ1-5, with D maybe TRBD1 (6 bases). This CDR3 region has 15 residues. Looked up from germline, CDR1 is MNHEY and CDR2 is SMNVEV (reference sequence). Deletions cut 3 bases from V and 4 bases from J, with 13 bases between.

The chain joins TRBV5-1 to TRBJ2-5; 13 bases align to TRBD2. CDR3 length: 17 amino acids. Germline CDR1 and CDR2: SGHRS and YFSETQ. With 4 bases clipped from V and 4 bases from J, the junction kept 10 bases outside the gene matches. The CDR3 is CASSRDGLAGVGETQYF. CDR3 DNA sequence: TGCGCCAGCAGCCGAGACGGACTAGCGGGGGTAGGAGAGACCCAGTACTTC. Filled out from reference TRBV5-1 and TRBJ2-5, the complete variable domain reads KAGVTQTPRYLIKTRGQQVTLSCSPISGHRSVSWYQQTPGQGLQFLFEYFSETQRNKGNFPGRFSGRQFSNSRSEMNVSTLELGDSALYLCASSRDGLAGVGETQYFGPGTRLLVL.

This clonotype was detected only a few times. This rearrangement joins TRBV15 to TRBJ2-7; D may be TRBD2 (5 bases). The V and J ends lost 1 base and 3 bases respectively, with 7 bases between them. There are 13 residues in the CDR3. Per the germline V gene, CDR1 is LNHNV and CDR2 is YYDKDF (reference sequence). The CDR3 bases are TGTGCCACCAGCAGAGGAGGGATCTACGAGCAGTACTTC. Protein: CATSRGGIYEQYF.

This clonotype was observed a handful of times. This chain connects TRBV6-2 or TRBV6-3 to TRBJ2-2, with D possibly matching TRBD1 (6 bases). The V end was cut by 6 bases, the J end by 0 bases, with 11 bases between. CDR3 length: 15 amino acids. CDR1 and CDR2 from the germline V gene are MNHEY and SVGEGT. As DNA, the CDR3 is TGTGCCAGCAGCTACAGGGAGACGAACACCGGGGAGCTGTTTTTT. It is translated as CASSYRETNTGELFF.

This clonotype has at least ten counts. The V call is TRBV30, the J call TRBJ2-7; perhaps TRBD1 as D (5 bases). Trimming removed 4 bases from V and 3 bases from J, with 16 bases in between. Germline V gene data show CDR1 as GTSNPN and CDR2 as SVGIG (reference sequence). The CDR3 runs to 14 residues. The CDR3 loop is CAWTSGMGIYEQYF. The DNA of the CDR3 is TGTGCCTGGACCTCAGGGATGGGAATCTACGAGCAGTACTTC.

This clonotype occurred a few times. This sequence may be a read error, since a much larger clone differs from it by one base. In DNA form, the CDR3 reads TGTGCCAGACGGGAGGGATGGTCGGACACCGGGGAGCTGTTTTTT. Residues: CARREGWSDTGELFF. J is TRBJ2-2 and V is TRBV2; 8 bases are a match to TRBD2. The ends lost 9 bases at V and 3 bases at J; junction bases unmatched: 9. The CDR3 runs to 15 residues. Germline assignment: CDR1 SNHLY and CDR2 FYNNEI.

This rearrangement joins TRBV25-1 to TRBJ1-1; 8 nucleotides line up with TRBD1. The germline V gene encodes CDR1 MGHDK and CDR2 SYGVNS. The CDR3 is 13 residues long. After removal of 8 bases from V and 1 base from J, the junction contained 3 bases not matched to a gene. CDR3 region: CASQGQANTEAFF. DNA for the CDR3: TGTGCCAGCCAGGGACAGGCGAACACTGAAGCTTTCTTT. The full variable domain, with the rest looked up from reference TRBV25-1 and TRBJ1-1, is EADIYQTPRYLVIGTGKKITLECSQTMGHDKMYWYQQDPGMELHLIHYSYGVNSTEKGDLSSESTVSRIRTEHFPLTLESARPSHTSQYLCASQGQANTEAFFGQGTRLTVV.

With respect to this clonotype: With a much larger clone just one base away, this may be a read error. The chain has TRBV7-9 and TRBJ2-3; 10 positions match TRBD2. Germline V gene sequence: CDR1 SEHNR, CDR2 FQNEAQ (reference sequence). CDR3 size: 20 residues. The CDR3 DNA follows: TGTGCCAACAGCCTCACGTCACTAGCGGGGAGTCATCGGAGCACAGATACGCAGTATTTT. This gives the protein CANSLTSLAGSHRSTDTQYF.

This clonotype was seen at least ten times. V gene TRBV11-2 combines with J gene TRBJ2-7; no clear D gene. CDR3 length: 13 residues. V lost 4 bases and J 3 bases, leaving 10 bases between the germline ends. CDR1 is SGHAT and CDR2 is FQNNGV in the germline V gene. This CDR3 is CASSSTSGYEQYF. CDR3 coding DNA: TGTGCCAGCAGCTCTACCTCGGGCTACGAGCAGTACTTC.

This clonotype was seen more than once but under ten times. The chain uses TRBV5-5 and TRBJ2-7; 7 nucleotides agree with TRBD2. The CDR3 sequence is 17 residues long. CDR1 SGHKS and CDR2 YYEKEE come from the germline V gene (reference sequence). With 0 bases clipped from V and 4 bases from J, the junction kept 13 bases outside the gene matches. The DNA for the CDR3 is TGTGCCAGCAGCTTGGGACCACGGGAGGTGCGTCCTTACGAGCAGTACTTC. It yields the protein CASSLGPREVRPYEQYF.

There are a few counts of this clonotype. The chain recombines TRBV7-9 with TRBJ1-5; D unresolved. The length of the CDR3 is 15 residues. Germline V gene data show CDR1 as SEHNR and CDR2 as FQNEAQ (reference sequence). Deletions cut 1 base from V and 0 bases from J, with 7 bases between. CDR3 in DNA: TGTGCCAGCAGCTTAGGACAAGCTAGCAATCAGCCCCAGCATTTT. Translating gives CASSLGQASNQPQHF.

This clonotype was observed at least ten times. The rearrangement uses TRBV12-3 or TRBV12-4 and TRBJ2-5; D is unresolved. This CDR3 is built from 14 residues. V dropped 6 bases and J dropped 2 bases, with 13 bases sitting between them. In nucleotides, the CDR3 is TGTGCCAGCAGGTCTAGTACTATACAAGAGACCCAGTACTTC. Translating it yields CASRSSTIQETQYF.

This clonotype was counted ten times or more. This chain uses TRBV6-2 or TRBV6-3 with TRBJ2-2, with no clear D. In germline, CDR1 is MNHEY, CDR2 SVGEGT. The CDR3 is 13 residues long. V gave up 6 bases and J gave up 2 bases, with 7 bases separating them. The CDR3 sequence is CASRGINTGELFF. CDR3 bases: TGTGCCAGCAGGGGTATAAACACCGGGGAGCTGTTTTTT.

A word on this clonotype: A much larger clone lies a single base off, so this may be a read error. The chain combines TRBV3-1 with TRBJ1-3, with unresolved D. The CDR3 length is 13 residues. CDR1 and CDR2 (germline): LGHDT, YNNKEL (reference sequence). In DNA form, the CDR3 reads TGTGCCGGCAGCCAGAGGAGTGGAAACACCATATATTTT. Translating it yields CAGSQRSGNTIYF.

The rearrangement uses TRBV7-9 and TRBJ2-1; TRBD1 matches at 9 bases. J gave up 10 bases and V 5 bases, and 12 bases lay outside the gene matches. The CDR3 has 15 amino acids. CDR1 is SEHNR and CDR2 is FQNEAQ in the germline V gene (reference sequence). CDR3 in amino acids: CASSNPGQGKSEQFF. CDR3 sequence (DNA): TGTGCCAGCAGCAATCCGGGACAGGGTAAGAGCGAGCAGTTCTTC.

Only a few counts were recorded for this clonotype. V usage is TRBV11-3 and J usage is TRBJ2-4, with TRBD1 identical over 8 bases. CDR1 is SGHNT, CDR2 YENEEA, per germline. With V trimmed by 5 bases and J by 6 bases, 9 bases remained unmatched. The CDR3 length is 15 residues. This chain's CDR3 is CASSHSRTGRNIQYF. The CDR3, as DNA: TGTGCCAGCAGCCACTCCCGGACAGGGAGAAACATTCAGTACTTC.

V usage is TRBV24-1 and J usage is TRBJ2-1; the match to TRBD2 covers 13 bases. The germline V gene encodes CDR1 KGHDR and CDR2 SFDVKD. Trimming removed 1 base from V and 10 bases from J; junction bases left unmatched: 9. This CDR3 region has 17 residues. This CDR3 is CATSDLTPGLAGVEQFF. CDR3 DNA sequence: TGTGCCACCAGTGATTTAACCCCTGGACTAGCGGGAGTGGAGCAGTTCTTC.

This clonotype has a count of ten or more. The V call is TRBV29-1, the J call TRBJ1-2; D remains unclear. The CDR3 totals 15 residues. CDR1 is SQVTM, CDR2 ANQGSEA, per germline. V lost 3 bases, J lost 0 bases, and 14 bases lay in between. The CDR3, as DNA: TGCAGCGTTGATTCCGTAGGTCACACTAACTATGGCTACACCTTC. Its translation is CSVDSVGHTNYGYTF.

This clonotype was seen repeatedly, ten times or more. The chain is built from TRBV6-1 and TRBJ2-7; 10 bases match TRBD1. The germline CDR1 and CDR2 sequences are MNHNS and SASEGT. Trimming removed 5 bases from V and 3 bases from J; junction bases left unmatched: 4. The CDR3 runs 14 residues. The CDR3 protein is CASSMTGGSYEQYF. CDR3 DNA sequence: TGTGCCAGCAGTATGACAGGGGGCAGCTACGAGCAGTACTTC.

This clonotype was counted a few times. V and J are TRBV3-1 and TRBJ1-5; D gene ambiguous. Trimming removed 1 base from V and 5 bases from J, with 12 bases in between. Germline V CDR1 and CDR2: LGHDT, YNNKEL (reference sequence). The CDR3 runs to 15 residues. As DNA, the CDR3 is TGTGCCAGCAGCCAAGGACCGTCGATTGATCAGCCCCAGCATTTT. Amino acids: CASSQGPSIDQPQHF.

This clonotype was recorded many times. The gene calls are TRBV28 and TRBJ1-1; no firm D call. Germline values: CDR1 MDHEN, CDR2 SYDVKM. The CDR3 length is 13 residues. Between the trimmed V and J ends, which lost 1 base and 3 bases, there was a span of 6 bases. CDR3 in DNA: TGTGCCAGCAGTTTATCGGGTTACACTGAAGCTTTCTTT. It yields the protein CASSLSGYTEAFF.

This clonotype was recorded once. A read error may explain this, as a much larger clone is one base away. The gene calls are TRBV28 and TRBJ2-7; 12 nucleotides align to TRBD2. CDR3 length: 16 residues. Germline CDR1 and CDR2: MDHEN and SYDVKM. CDR3 DNA: TGTGTCAGCAGTTCCACGGGACTAGCGGGTTCCTACGAGCAGTACTTC. It yields the protein CVSSSTGLAGSYEQYF.